This T cell receptor (beta chain) was identified in a study of cytomegalovirus exposure and HLA in healthy donors (dated 2017 in TCRdb). Notes on the research overall: An earlier analysis of approximately 640 of the donors reported roughly 300 Gb of sequence data and around 110 million unique TCR beta sequences from about 179 million T cells. An early release covering about 600 HLA-typed donors comprised roughly 300 gigabases of sequencing data and around 80 million unique TCR sequences. The genetic ancestry cluster associated with self-reported Caucasian donors included approximately 85% of the 398 genotyped donors. The aim of the study was to test whether cataloging public T cell receptors could identify signatures of past pathogen exposure. The study used immunosequencing to profile the T cell repertoires of 666 subjects and linked those repertoires to cytomegalovirus serostatus. Besides the first cohort of approximately 710 subjects, a separate validation cohort made up of 120 different subjects was used. The study combined high-throughput TCR immunosequencing, statistical association of individual TCRs with disease status, and machine learning to predict cytomegalovirus infection status. To study patterns of TCR occurrence, a later analysis re-analyzed previously published TCR beta repertoires from hundreds of donors and added high-resolution HLA genotyping. The later analysis used no new phenotypic data to find candidate immune exposures, relying instead on TCR beta sequences and their occurrence across donors. In an earlier analysis of 587 of the donors, high-throughput TCR beta sequencing was used to judge whether each TCR beta V gene segment behaved as functional or pseudogenic. Alongside the repertoire data, information on donor age, sex, ethnicity and CMV serostatus was compiled. A later genetic analysis took genome-wide SNP genotypes for 398 of the 666 donors and used that subset as a discovery cohort. All discovery cohort repertoires had been generated using a single sequencing platform. Both class I and class II loci were covered by HLA typing, at four-digit resolution. Typing coverage varied by locus: about 629-630 donors for A, B, C, DRB1 and DQB1; roughly 510 for DQA1; approximately 570 for DPA1; fewer than 480 for DPB1. Several DR-DQ haplotypes were handled as single units for association and clustering because linkage in the cohort was strong. Among 300 to 450 genotyped donors of the cohort, an average of 235,054 unique TCR beta nucleotide sequences were sequenced per donor, around 20% of them non-productive. What the research found in general, with its limitations: A cluster of highly shared sequence variants was judged likely to be a technical artifact of the sequencing pipeline. When HLA alleles, especially DR and DQ, strongly co-occurred, TCR associations were difficult to assign to individual alleles. In a later genetic analysis, fewer N-insertions in productive TCRs were reported among donors in an Asian-associated ancestry cluster than the roughly 710-donor mean. V-gene and J-gene trimming of TCR beta chains was associated with a missense DCLRE1C variant in a later genetic analysis, and the association was replicated in an independent cohort. Roughly uniform sequencing depth across donors was assumed in presence/absence analyses, although this assumption may not hold. A later analysis reported that several top co-occurrence clusters appeared linked to parvovirus B19, influenza, CMV and Epstein-Barr virus. Approximately 16 rarely observed V segments, including chromosome 9 orphons, were excluded from the earlier analysis of approximately 500 of the donors because counts were too low. In a later analysis, around 17,000 TCR beta sequences were associated with specific HLA alleles at a false discovery rate of 0.05. A total of 150 to 200 TCR beta chains were listed by the study as associated with cytomegalovirus. In this cohort, only TCR beta chains were sequenced, and detectable features were limited by the absence of alpha or paired-chain data. Correlated functional status among segregating V segments might be attributable to linkage disequilibrium, but an unknown experimental factor could not be ruled out. The 87-base-pair reads could not distinguish some IMGT-functional V segments, including TRBV6-2 and TRBV6-3, so those segments were excluded. Most CMV-associated TCR beta chains appeared to be HLA-restricted in a later analysis, and the HLA associations seemed to be driven largely by CMV exposure. The authors suggested that the approach could potentially be extended to other disease states and immunological phenotypes. A further reported finding was that TCR beta sequences accurately predicted the HLA-A and HLA-B alleles for most subjects in the first cohort. The classifier was reported to diagnose cytomegalovirus status with high specificity and sensitivity in both the original cohort and the validation cohort. In a later analysis, HLA-associated TCR beta chains were found to be more clonally expanded and to have lower generation probabilities than equally common non-associated chains. A few of the identified cytomegalovirus-associated TCR beta chains were confirmed in vitro to be specific for cytomegalovirus antigens. Because HLA typing was unavailable for some donors at each locus, only the typed subset was used in association tests. In an earlier analysis of some 640 of the donors, most TCR beta V segments were observed in productive rearrangements about 90% or about 30% of the time, broadly matching IMGT annotations. For the cohort, immune exposure information was limited to CMV serostatus. While some public TCRs were present in many individuals, most TCR sequences turned up only very rarely across donors. In a later analysis, the rate of TCR association differed among HLA loci, with DRB1 alleles having the most associated TCRs and HLA-C alleles having the fewest.

On this clone: What antigen it recognizes has not been identified. No base-level quality is on record; no much larger clone is a single base apart.

The CDR3 measures 16 amino acids from cysteine to phenylalanine. Only CDR3 DNA is held: 48 bases, read in frame from base 1. For this chain, trimming is 5 bases at the V end and 3 bases at the J end, and the number of junction bases without a gene match is 9. The germline V gene (reference sequence) yields LNHNV for CDR1 and YYDKDF for CDR2. The cohort was made up of approximately 670 healthy bone marrow donors. At the time of sampling, every cohort member was nominally healthy, though immune exposures that went unrecorded were likely present. CMV serostatus was recorded as positive for just under 300 and negative for about 50% of the roughly 670 cohort members, whereas no CMV serostatus was recorded for the donor in question. Every donor gave a peripheral blood sample, and the peripheral blood mononuclear cells from that sample were used for TCR beta sequencing. Genomic DNA extraction from the blood cell samples was performed with the Qiagen DNeasy Blood Extraction Kit.

Library method: the immunoSEQ multiplex PCR assay. A mixture of 60 forward primers for TCR Vbeta segments and 13 reverse primers for TCR Jbeta segments was used in the multiplex PCR. A multiplex PCR assay on genomic DNA amplified the CDR3 region of rearranged TCR beta genes. The Illumina HiSeq System was used to sequence the amplified TCR beta libraries as 87-base-pair reads. The paper's processing steps were these. Across the 700 or so repertoires, a later analysis counted 80 million or so unique TCR beta chains, approximately 10 million of which were shared by at least two donors. To remove PCR and sequencing errors, raw reads were error-corrected and collapsed into unique sequences using a nearest-neighbor algorithm that merged closely related sequences. CDR3 sequences were aligned to IMGT reference sequences to assign V, D and J gene segments. For a sequence to be retained, at least a six-nucleotide match to both a V gene segment and a J gene segment was required. Rearrangements were called productive when the CDR3 lacked stop codons and stayed in frame with V and J; all others were non-productive. CDR3 was defined according to IMGT convention as the region running from the second conserved V-encoded cysteine to the conserved J-encoded phenylalanine. The earlier analysis of roughly 590 of the donors excluded any sequence lacking an unambiguous match to a single V gene segment. An earlier analysis of 587 of the donors called V segments functional above 56.7% productive rearrangements and segregating when the between-donor standard deviation exceeded 5%. A statistical classification framework was built to diagnose cytomegalovirus status from the catalog of TCR beta chain sequences. V and J gene assignment, in a later analysis, came from comparing TCR nucleotide sequences with IMGT/GENE-DB human TR gene sequences. In a later analysis, CDR3 sequences and most-parsimonious VDJ recombination scenarios were assigned using the TCRdist pipeline. In a later analysis, each TCR beta chain was defined by its CDR3 amino acid sequence together with its V-gene family, and reads without a unique V-gene family were excluded. To address suspected cross-contamination and a sequencing artifact, a later analysis removed 550 to 750 highly shared, low-generation-probability nucleotide sequences. For each public chain, a later analysis derived a clonal expansion index from normalized ranks of inferred template counts within each repertoire. In a later analysis, generation probabilities were computed using a VDJ recombination model fitted to out-of-frame rearrangements, and the results were checked against IGoR. Hypergeometric tests were used in a later analysis to score TCR-TCR, TCR-HLA and TCR-CMV co-occurrence, with a repertoire-size bias correction applied to the TCR pairs. A later analysis estimated false discovery rates by permuting HLA or CMV assignments 20 times. In a later analysis, co-occurring TCRs were grouped using DBSCAN, and TCRdist sequence similarity was added for clustering within HLA-allele-positive subsets. For co-occurrence clustering, repertoires with fewer than 30,000 or more than 120,000 public chains were excluded, along with 4 to 6 repertoires with anomalous nucleotide sharing. TCRdb re-hosts the immuneACCESS table, in-frame sequences only. Its copies lack some clones; in the studies checked, an unresolved V gene accounts for under half of them, and the cause for the rest is not known. The DNA was the basis for D and trimming; V, J and clone size are from that table. For this sample there are 85,000 to 100,000 clones; about 70% appear just once. Of the sample, roughly 8.4% falls within the top ten clones.

This receptor was obtained from a human donor in good health. Recombination connected TRBV15 to TRBJ2-3, with 9 central nucleotides matching TRBD2. Sequencing used PBMCs. The CDR3 is CATSVRSGSSTDTQYF. The nucleotides are TGTGCCACCAGCGTTCGTAGCGGGAGTAGTACAGATACGCAGTATTTT.